A single sample is the source of the 25 T cell receptor beta chains below, sequenced in a study of breast tumors, draining lymph nodes, adjacent tissues. The lymph nodes were axillary draining lymph nodes from breast cancer patients. TCRdb re-derived calls from the multiplex PCR reads in MiXCR, one entry per CDR3 protein. The table shows 160,000 or so distinct CDR3 sequences, with 25% to 40% occurring only once. The specimen was axillary lymph node tissue. The receptors stem from a female donor with breast cancer. Some clones in this sample may be carry-over from other donors' samples.

At least ten counts were recorded for this clonotype. The V and J genes are TRBV7-6 and TRBJ1-2; tentatively, D is TRBD1 (5 bases). The CDR3 has 14 amino acids. V lost 5 bases, J lost 2 bases, and 12 bases lay in between. Looked up from germline, CDR1 is SGHVS and CDR2 is FNYEAQ. The CDR3 here is CASSPLEGNYGYTF. DNA for the CDR3: TGTGCCAGCAGCCCCCTTGAGGGGAACTATGGCTACACCTTC. The variable domain in full, with the rest retrieved from reference TRBV7-6 and TRBJ1-2, is GAGVSQSPRYKVTKRGQDVALRCDPISGHVSLYWYRQALGQGPEFLTYFNYEAQQDKSGLPNDRFSAERPEGSISTLTIQRTEQRDSAMYRCASSPLEGNYGYTFGSGTRLTVV.

Points on this clonotype: Given the absence of the conserved phenylalanine or tryptophan at the CDR3 end, a read error is likely. This rearrangement joins TRBV20-1 to TRBJ1-5; the match to TRBD1 covers 12 bases. Germline CDR1 is DFQATT and CDR2 is SNEGSKA (reference sequence). J was trimmed by 1 base and V by 7 bases; bases with no gene match: 8. CDR3 length: 16 residues. CDR3 DNA sequence: TGCAGTGTTTGGGACAGGGGGCTTCGGAGCAATCAGCCCCAGCATGGT. Translating gives CSVWDRGLRSNQPQHG.

In the case of this clonotype: A much larger clone sits a single nucleotide away, making a read error possible. The chain is built from TRBV6-1 and TRBJ2-3, with D possibly being TRBD1 (6 bases). Germline V gene lookup returns CDR1 MNHNS and CDR2 SASEGT. Trimming cost V 5 bases and J 2 bases, with 14 bases left between them. The CDR3 runs to 15 residues. CDR3 nucleotides: TGTGCCAGCAGTCAGGTCGACAGGTTCACAGATACGCAGTATTTT. This encodes CASSQVDRFTDTQYF.

This clonotype has a count of ten or more. The gene calls are TRBV13 and TRBJ2-5; TRBD2 matches 7 bases. CDR3 size: 15 residues. Germline V gene sequence: CDR1 PRHDT, CDR2 FYEKMQ (reference sequence). V trimming: 4 bases; J trimming: 5 bases; junction bases outside the gene matches: 10. The DNA of the CDR3 is TGTGCCAGCAGCTCGGGAGGCGGGGTTTGGGAGACCCAGTACTTC. Its translation: CASSSGGGVWETQYF.

This clonotype was recorded many times. This rearrangement joins TRBV25-1 to TRBJ2-7; a weak D match, TRBD2 (6 bases). Trimming cost V 1 base and J 5 bases, with 12 bases left between them. Germline V lookup: CDR1 MGHDK, CDR2 SYGVNS. The CDR3 sequence is 14 residues long. The CDR3: CASSEFVGGHEQYF. The CDR3 DNA is TGTGCCAGCAGTGAATTCGTGGGGGGACACGAGCAGTACTTC.

This clonotype was seen at least ten times. This CDR3 is CASNSVNNSPLHF. CDR3 bases: TGTGCCAGCAATTCAGTGAATAATTCACCCCTCCACTTT. The chain carries TRBV28 and TRBJ1-6, with D unresolved. V was shortened by 7 bases and J by 5 bases, with 9 bases between the two germline ends. Germline V gene lookup returns CDR1 MDHEN and CDR2 SYDVKM. The CDR3 is 13 amino acids.

This clonotype was detected many times. The rearrangement uses TRBV5-8 and TRBJ2-5; 9 bases match TRBD1. Trimming removed 4 bases from V and 4 bases from J; junction bases left unmatched: 20. The CDR3 has 19 residues. Germline V gives CDR1 SGHTS, CDR2 YDEGEE. CDR3 amino acids: CASSITTGTGRSPAETQYF. The CDR3 region has the DNA TGTGCCAGCAGCATAACAACCGGGACAGGGCGTTCACCCGCAGAGACCCAGTACTTC.

This clonotype was picked up many times. The chain employs TRBV6-1 and TRBJ2-7; 8 nucleotides match TRBD1. The CDR3 covers 19 residues. Losses at the gene ends were 3 bases for V and 0 bases for J; bases not matched to a gene: 16. The germline CDR1 and CDR2 sequences are MNHNS and SASEGT. CDR3 sequence reads: CASSEGQGAPSDLSYEQYF. CDR3 in DNA: TGTGCCAGCAGTGAGGGGCAGGGGGCCCCCTCTGATCTCTCCTACGAGCAGTACTTC.

Only one count was recorded for this clonotype. Because it lacks the conserved phenylalanine or tryptophan at the end, this CDR3 is likely a read error. The DNA is left out, because the CDR3 cannot be placed on it with certainty; the CDR3 is given as TCRdb lists it. The rearrangement joins TRBV20-1 to TRBJ1-6. The length of the CDR3 is 11 amino acids, counting both ends. The V gene's germline CDR1 is DFQATT and CDR2 SNEGSKA (reference sequence). The CDR3 protein is CSATGGPNLPS.

This clonotype was counted at least ten times. The rearrangement joins TRBV5-8 to TRBJ1-3; maybe TRBD1 (5 bases). V was clipped by 4 bases and J by 0 bases, with 8 bases between them. In germline, CDR1 is SGHTS, CDR2 YDEGEE. The CDR3 sequence is 14 residues long. This chain's CDR3 is CASSKGLSGNTIYF. The CDR3 DNA sequence: TGTGCCAGCAGCAAGGGGCTCTCTGGAAACACCATATATTTT.

This clonotype was seen many times. This rearrangement joins TRBV4-3 to TRBJ2-7, with TRBD1 matching over 8 bases. This CDR3 spans 15 amino acids. Germline V gene data show CDR1 as LGHNA and CDR2 as YSLEER. The ends lost 1 base at V and 3 bases at J; junction bases unmatched: 5. CDR3 in amino acids: CASSQGRTGSYEQYF. The CDR3 DNA reads as TGCGCCAGCAGCCAAGGGAGGACAGGGAGCTACGAGCAGTACTTC.

The genes are TRBV28 and TRBJ1-2; D unclear. Germline V gene lookup returns CDR1 MDHEN and CDR2 SYDVKM. V was shortened by 3 bases and J by 2 bases, with 7 bases between the two germline ends. This CDR3 contains 13 residues. Here the CDR3 reads CASSLNRNYGYTF. The CDR3 DNA reads TGTGCCAGCAGTTTGAACAGAAACTATGGCTACACCTTC.

At least ten counts were recorded for this clonotype. The CDR3 region has the DNA TGTGCCAGCAGCTTTAGACAGGCTAGCACAGATACGCAGTATTTT. Amino acids: CASSFRQASTDTQYF. V gene TRBV9 combines with J gene TRBJ2-3; D is perhaps TRBD1 (6 bases). This CDR3 has 15 residues. Germline loops: CDR1 SGDLS, CDR2 YYNGEE. Trimming took 4 bases from V and 0 from J, leaving 12 bases between them.

This clonotype showed up many times. The V call is TRBV27, the J call TRBJ2-3; the match to TRBD1 covers 8 bases. The germline V gene encodes CDR1 MNHEY and CDR2 SMNVEV (reference sequence). The CDR3 spans 15 residues. After removal of 6 bases from V and 2 bases from J, the junction contained 7 bases not matched to a gene. CDR3: CASSPRDRTTDTQYF. Written as DNA, the CDR3 is TGTGCCAGCAGCCCCCGGGACAGGACCACAGATACGCAGTATTTT.

To note about this clonotype: With a much larger clone just one base away, this may be a read error. The conserved final phenylalanine or tryptophan is absent from the CDR3, which likely points to a read error. V is TRBV7-2 and J is TRBJ2-4; D might be TRBD2 (6 bases). Germline V lookup: CDR1 SGHTA, CDR2 FQGNSA. V was clipped by 5 bases and J by 6 bases, with 14 bases between them. This CDR3 has 14 amino acids. The CDR3: CASSPAGGGNIQYL. The CDR3 DNA reads TGTGCCAGCAGCCCTGCCGGGGGAGGAAACATTCAGTACCTC.

This clonotype was seen ten or more times. The chain uses TRBV11-3 and TRBJ2-1; perhaps D is TRBD1 or TRBD2 (5 bases each). The germline V gene has CDR1 SGHNT and CDR2 YENEEA. V shed 0 bases and J shed 0 bases, with 12 bases lying between them. CDR3 length: 17 residues. The DNA of the CDR3 is TGTGCCAGCAGCTTAGATCGGGGCGGATACTCCTACAATGAGCAGTTCTTC. Amino acid sequence: CASSLDRGGYSYNEQFF.

In its sample, this clonotype was seen many times. This chain connects TRBV5-6 to TRBJ1-2; possible D gene TRBD1, 5 bases. CDR3 length equals 13 residues. The germline CDR1 and CDR2 sequences are SGHDT and YYEEEE. The V end lost 0 bases, the J end lost 8 bases, and 11 bases lay between the germline ends. CDR3 in amino acids: CASSLAGPDGYTF. The CDR3 DNA sequence: TGTGCCAGCAGCTTGGCAGGGCCTGACGGCTACACCTTC. The whole variable domain, filled in from reference TRBV5-6 and TRBJ1-2, reads DAGVTQSPTHLIKTRGQQVTLRCSPKSGHDTVSWYQQALGQGPQFIFQYYEEEERQRGNFPDRFSGHQFPNYSSELNVNALLLGDSALYLCASSLAGPDGYTFGSGTRLTVV.

The table lists this clonotype with many counts. J is TRBJ2-5 and V is TRBV6-5; D is unresolved. V shed 6 bases and J shed 0 bases, with 14 bases lying between them. The germline gives CDR1 MNHEY, CDR2 SVGAGI. The CDR3 covers 15 residues. This chain's CDR3 is CASRARKSNQETQYF. The CDR3 DNA is TGTGCCAGCAGGGCCCGTAAATCAAACCAAGAGACCCAGTACTTC.

This clonotype has a count of ten or more. The rearrangement uses TRBV11-3 and TRBJ2-1; D is unresolved. The CDR3 contains 14 residues. The germline gives CDR1 SGHNT, CDR2 YENEEA. Trimming took off 3 bases at V and 6 bases at J, with 12 bases between the two ends. In DNA, the CDR3 is TGTGCCAGCAGCTTGGCCGCCCTTGGCAATGAGCAGTTCTTC. This sequence encodes CASSLAALGNEQFF.

This clonotype appeared many times. V is TRBV7-8 and J is TRBJ1-2; maybe TRBD1 (6 bases). V lost 5 bases, J lost 4 bases, and 11 bases lay in between. Germline values: CDR1 SGHVS, CDR2 FQNEAQ. CDR3 length: 13 residues. CDR3 DNA sequence: TGTGCCAGCAGCCCCGAGACAGGCTATGGCTACACCTTC. The encoded protein is CASSPETGYGYTF. Drawing the rest from reference TRBV7-8 and TRBJ1-2, the complete variable domain is GAGVSQSPRYKVAKRGQDVALRCDPISGHVSLFWYQQALGQGPEFLTYFQNEAQLDKSGLPSDRFFAERPEGSVSTLKIQRTQQEDSAVYLCASSPETGYGYTFGSGTRLTVV.

This clonotype was recorded at least ten times. V gene TRBV30 combines with J gene TRBJ2-7; D not certain. V lost 8 bases to trimming and J lost 0 bases, with 14 bases between them. This CDR3 is 13 amino acids long. Per germline, CDR1 GTSNPN and CDR2 SVGIG (reference sequence). The DNA for the CDR3 is TGTGCCGGGGAAGGGCCCAGCTCCTACGAGCAGTACTTC. Its protein is CAGEGPSSYEQYF.

This clonotype was found many times. This chain joins TRBV19 and TRBJ2-6; 7 bases line up with TRBD2. Per germline, CDR1 LNHDA and CDR2 SQIVND (reference sequence). V lost 7 bases to trimming and J lost 2 bases; unmatched junction nucleotides: 5. The CDR3 length is 15 residues. Here the CDR3 reads CASKKREAGANVLTF. The CDR3 coding sequence is TGTGCCAGTAAGAAACGGGAGGCTGGGGCCAACGTCCTGACTTTC.

This clonotype has ten or more counts. The chain has TRBV4-2 and TRBJ2-3; 11 bases are a match to TRBD2. The CDR3 totals 16 residues. Germline values: CDR1 LGHNA, CDR2 YNFKEQ. The J segment lost 1 base and the V segment lost 3 bases, leaving 3 bases of the junction unmatched. CDR3 in amino acids: CASSQYSGGGTDTQYF. The CDR3 nucleotides read TGTGCCAGCAGCCAGTATAGCGGGGGGGGCACAGATACGCAGTATTTT.

The gene calls are TRBV7-9 and TRBJ1-1; possibly TRBD1 for D (6 bases). The V and J ends lost 3 bases and 0 bases respectively, with 8 bases between them. The germline V gene encodes CDR1 SEHNR and CDR2 FQNEAQ (reference sequence). This CDR3 comprises 14 residues. The CDR3 DNA is TGTGCCAGCAGCTTGGACAGACTGAACACTGAAGCTTTCTTT. It yields the protein CASSLDRLNTEAFF. Full variable domain (outside the CDR3, taken from reference TRBV7-9 and TRBJ1-1): DTGVSQNPRHKITKRGQNVTFRCDPISEHNRLYWYRQTLGQGPEFLTYFQNEAQLEKSRLLSDRFSAERPKGSFSTLEIQRTEQGDSAMYLCASSLDRLNTEAFFGQGTRLTVV.

This clonotype came up many times. The chain uses TRBV7-2 and TRBJ1-6; TRBD1 matches at 8 bases. Looked up from germline, CDR1 is SGHTA and CDR2 is FQGNSA. The CDR3 is 16 amino acids. V dropped 4 bases and J dropped 3; count of bases not matched to a gene: 5. The CDR3 sequence is CASSSRDRSYNSPLHF. CDR3 nucleotide sequence: TGTGCCAGCAGCTCCAGGGACAGGAGCTATAATTCACCCCTCCACTTT. The complete variable domain, with remaining parts taken from reference TRBV7-2 and TRBJ1-6, reads GAGVSQSPSNKVTEKGKDVELRCDPISGHTALYWYRQSLGQGLEFLIYFQGNSAPDKSGLPSDRFSAERTGGSVSTLTIQRTQQEDSAVYLCASSSRDRSYNSPLHFGNGTRLTVT.